This TCR beta chain was captured in a study of blood T cell repertoires in COVID-19. Study overall: Sources were T cells, B-cell-depleted T cells, or PBMCs; the material itself was cDNA or gDNA.

This CDR3 has 14 amino acids. V lost 7 bases to trimming and J lost 5 bases; unmatched junction nucleotides: 10. The V gene's germline CDR1 is MNHEY and CDR2 SVGAGI. Repertoires were generated with immunoSEQ multiplex PCR, while TCRdb's copy carries only in-frame clones and drops some. The sample lists some 110,000 clones, roughly 84% seen once, with approximately 0.76% in the top ten. The chain employs TRBV6-5 and TRBJ1-2; 7 bases match TRBD1. The sequence was obtained from a woman between 65 and 79 years old with acute or convalescent COVID-19. Sequences were obtained from peripheral blood. The CDR3 coding sequence is TGTGCCAGCAAGAGAAGTGGGACAGCATATGGCTACACCTTC. Encoded protein: CASKRSGTAYGYTF.